This T cell receptor (beta chain) was documented in a study of shared clonotypes between healthy human individuals. The naive CD8 subset, CD45RO-negative cells positively selected for CCR7, excluded terminally differentiated effector memory CD45RA+ cells. As regards this clone: The antigen is not known.

Germline assignment: CDR1 LNHDA and CDR2 SQIVND (reference sequence). This CDR3 has 15 amino acids. Trimming cost V 3 bases and J 1 base, with 12 bases left between them. Assay runs were performed at deep level. The data were produced by immunoSEQ multiplex PCR, yet TCRdb's version contains in-frame clones alone and is incomplete. The sample contains roughly 550,000 clones, around 95% of which appear only once. Study outcomes and limitations: Represented diversity, genetic and exposure-history alike, was limited by few donors.

Sequenced input: naive CD8+ T cells sorted from blood. This receptor was obtained from a woman aged 25 to 39 in good health. This chain links TRBV19 with TRBJ2-5; D might be TRBD1 (5 bases). The CDR3 nucleotides are TGTGCCAGTAGTATTGGGCAGGGCTTCCAAGAGACCCAGTACTTC. Protein sequence: CASSIGQGFQETQYF.